The present entry profiles one TCR beta chain with its context. Sequencing was performed with immunoSEQ multiplex PCR; in TCRdb, only in-frame clones are kept and a portion is missing. The table includes approximately 760,000 clones, 80% to 90% detected once. The V and J ends lost 4 bases and 5 bases, in that order; junction bases with no gene match: 6. In germline, CDR1 is MNHEY, CDR2 SVGAGI. This CDR3 has 15 residues. The data derive from a study of shared T cell receptors in the human thymus. The same data also went into a second study, on human thymus T cells. That study reports: Related research found strongly overlapping thymic repertoires in unrelated individuals.

The rearrangement uses TRBV6-5 and TRBJ2-3; 10 nucleotides match TRBD1. This receptor was identified in a girl in the first two years of life with a congenital heart defect. The sequenced sample was thymocytes. The chain's CDR3 is CASSSTGGNGDTQYF. The CDR3 nucleotides are TGTGCCAGCAGTTCGACAGGGGGCAACGGAGATACGCAGTATTTT.